The subject of this entry is one T cell receptor beta chain. The data are from a study of radiotherapy plus CTLA-4 blockade in lung cancer. The protocol was immunoSEQ multiplex PCR, while the TCRdb copy is restricted to in-frame clones and leaves out a portion. This sample has nearly 110,000 clones, with 70% to 90% found just once. Trimming took 2 bases from V and 10 from J, leaving 14 bases between them. The V gene's germline CDR1 is KGHSH and CDR2 LQKENI. This CDR3 is built from 13 residues. The J gene is TRBJ1-2, the V gene TRBV18; D call uncertain. Source: peripheral blood, taken from a patient treated with radiotherapy plus ipilimumab. The TCR was taken from a human donor with non-small cell lung cancer that progressed on radiotherapy plus ipilimumab. Some clones in this sample may be carry-over from other donors' samples. This CDR3 is CASSPETTTPYTF. CDR3 bases: TGTGCCAGCTCACCAGAGACTACAACGCCCTACACCTTC.